The clone carrying this T cell receptor beta chain was counted only a few times. These data originate in a study of graft-versus-host responses after intestinal transplantation. Plated together were some 200,000 CFSE-labeled responder cells and some 200,000 irradiated, violet-dye-labeled stimulator cells. Generated by immunoSEQ multiplex PCR, the TCRdb table keeps only in-frame clones and is missing some. The table records about 17,000 clones, around 41% of them present only once. Germline V gene sequence: CDR1 MGHRA, CDR2 YSYEKL. The trim removed 0 bases at V and 4 bases at J, leaving 5 bases unmatched. The CDR3 spans 15 residues.

The receptor's source is a human patient who received an intestinal transplant. The chain joins TRBV4-1 to TRBJ1-2, with TRBD1 matching 7 bases. The source was alloreactive CD8+ T cells from a mixed lymphocyte reaction culture, collected before intestinal transplant. As for subset: CFSE-low proliferating T cells sorted from approximately 6-day pre-transplant mixed lymphocyte reaction (GvH or HvG direction). The CDR3 DNA is TGCGCCAGCAGCCAAGAGCCAGGGGGTGGCTATGGCTACACCTTC. Its translation: CASSQEPGGGYGYTF.